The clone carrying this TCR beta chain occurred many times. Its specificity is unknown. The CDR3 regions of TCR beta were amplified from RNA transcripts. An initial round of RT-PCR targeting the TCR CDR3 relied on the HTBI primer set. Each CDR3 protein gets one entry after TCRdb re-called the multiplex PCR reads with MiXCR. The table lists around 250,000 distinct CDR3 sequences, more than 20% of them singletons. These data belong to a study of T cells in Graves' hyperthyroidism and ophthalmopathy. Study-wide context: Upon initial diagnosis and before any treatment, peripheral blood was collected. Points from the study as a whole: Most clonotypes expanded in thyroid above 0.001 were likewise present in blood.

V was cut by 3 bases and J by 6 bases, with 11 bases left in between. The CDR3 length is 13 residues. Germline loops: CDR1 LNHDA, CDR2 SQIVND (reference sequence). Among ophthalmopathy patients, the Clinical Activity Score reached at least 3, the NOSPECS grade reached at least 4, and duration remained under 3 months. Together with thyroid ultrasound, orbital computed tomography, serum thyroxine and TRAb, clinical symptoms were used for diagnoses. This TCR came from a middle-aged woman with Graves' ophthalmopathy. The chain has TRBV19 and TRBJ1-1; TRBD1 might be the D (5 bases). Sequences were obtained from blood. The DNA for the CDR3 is TGTGCCAGTAGTATGTTTCAGGGCGCTGAAGCTTTCTTT. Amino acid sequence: CASSMFQGAEAFF. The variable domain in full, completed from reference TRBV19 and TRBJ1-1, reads DGGITQSPKYLFRKEGQNVTLSCEQNLNHDAMYWYRQDPGQGLRLIYYSQIVNDFQKGDIAEGYSVSREKKESFPLTVTSAQKNPTAFYLCASSMFQGAEAFFGQGTRLTVV.